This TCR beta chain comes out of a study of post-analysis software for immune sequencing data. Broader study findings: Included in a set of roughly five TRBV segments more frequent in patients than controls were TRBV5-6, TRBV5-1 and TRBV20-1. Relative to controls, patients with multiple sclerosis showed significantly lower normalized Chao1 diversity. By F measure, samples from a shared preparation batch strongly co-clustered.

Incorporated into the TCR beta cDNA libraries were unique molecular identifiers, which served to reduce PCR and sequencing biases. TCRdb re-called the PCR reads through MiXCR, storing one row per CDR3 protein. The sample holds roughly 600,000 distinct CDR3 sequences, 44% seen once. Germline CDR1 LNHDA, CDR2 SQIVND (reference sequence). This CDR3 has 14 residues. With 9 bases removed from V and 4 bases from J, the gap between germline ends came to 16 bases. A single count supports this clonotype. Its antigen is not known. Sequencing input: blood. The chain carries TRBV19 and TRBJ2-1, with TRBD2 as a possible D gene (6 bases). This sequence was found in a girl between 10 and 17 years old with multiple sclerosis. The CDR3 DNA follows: TGTGCCAGCAAGTACCAAGGACTATACAATGAGCAGTTCTTC. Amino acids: CASKYQGLYNEQFF.